These 20 T cell receptor beta chains came from one sample sequenced in a study of CD8+CD57+ T cells in acquired aplastic anemia. CD8+CD57+ cell expansion, shown by flow cytometry, had occurred in the patients selected for sequencing. The template for TCR beta VDJ and CDR3 sequence profiling was genomic DNA. TCRdb reprocessed the reads via MiXCR and lists one record per CDR3 protein. This table holds approximately 190,000 distinct CDR3 sequences, nearly 50% found once. Material for sequencing was sorted CD4+, CD8+, or CD8+CD57+ T cells (not recorded which) from PBMCs. Receptor source: a human donor with aplastic anemia.

The V and J genes are TRBV7-3 and TRBJ1-3, with no clear D. CDR1 and CDR2 from the germline V gene are SGHTA and FQGTGA. CDR3 length equals 15 residues. Trimming left V 2 bases short and J 1 base short, with 9 bases between. The CDR3 loop is CASSLDAASGNTIYF. The CDR3 DNA follows: TGTGCCAGCAGCTTAGACGCAGCATCTGGAAACACCATATATTTT.

There are many counts of this clonotype. Here the CDR3 reads CASSVVTGGDTQYF. CDR3 coding DNA: TGTGCCAGCAGCGTAGTGACAGGGGGAGATACGCAGTATTTT. The rearrangement joins TRBV9 to TRBJ2-3; 9 nucleotides align to TRBD1. J was trimmed by 5 bases and V by 0 bases; bases with no gene match: 1. Germline V gene sequence: CDR1 SGDLS, CDR2 YYNGEE. This CDR3 has 14 amino acids.

The CDR3 is CATSGAGTFPDSYEQYF. CDR3 coding DNA: TGTGCCACCAGCGGCGCCGGGACTTTCCCAGATTCCTACGAGCAGTACTTC. The V and J genes are TRBV15 and TRBJ2-7; possibly TRBD2 for D (6 bases). The V gene lost 5 bases and the J gene lost 1 base, with 21 bases spanning the gap. Per germline, CDR1 LNHNV and CDR2 YYDKDF (reference sequence). This CDR3 spans 17 amino acids.

This clonotype was seen ten or more times. The V call is TRBV29-1, the J call TRBJ2-5; 9 bases are a match to TRBD1. Germline-derived CDR1 and CDR2 are SQVTM and ANQGSEA. This CDR3 region has 14 residues. The J segment lost 3 bases and the V segment lost 7 bases, leaving 9 bases of the junction unmatched. CDR3 sequence (DNA): TGCAGCGGCACTCGGGGGACAGGGAAAGAGACCCAGTACTTC. This gives the protein CSGTRGTGKETQYF.

This clonotype was recorded a few times. The rearrangement joins TRBV24-1 to TRBJ1-5; TRBD1 matches at 7 bases. Trimming took 9 bases from V and 1 from J; bases not matched to a gene: 2. Germline CDR1 KGHDR, CDR2 SFDVKD. The CDR3 has 13 residues. The CDR3 DNA follows: TGTGCCACCTCCAGGGGGAGCAATCAGCCCCAGCATTTT. Its translation is CATSRGSNQPQHF.

With regard to this clonotype: This may stem from a read error, because a much larger clone lies one nucleotide away. No conserved phenylalanine or tryptophan is present at the end of the CDR3, so a read error is the likely explanation. The rearrangement uses TRBV12-3 or TRBV12-4 and TRBJ1-1, with D possibly matching TRBD1 (6 bases). Deletions cut 0 bases from V and 0 bases from J, with 14 bases between. There are 17 residues in the CDR3. The CDR3, as DNA: TGTGCCAGCAGTTTAGCGGGGAGGGGGAGAATGAACACTGAAGCTTTCCTT. It codes for CASSLAGRGRMNTEAFL.

This clonotype was counted a few times. This chain uses TRBV7-2 with TRBJ2-2; the D gene is possibly TRBD2 (5 bases). V lost 2 bases to trimming and J lost 7 bases, with 8 bases between them. From germline, CDR1 is SGHTA and CDR2 FQGNSA. CDR3 length equals 13 residues. The CDR3 loop reads CASSLSGIGELFF. Here the CDR3 DNA reads TGTGCCAGCAGCTTATCGGGGATCGGGGAGCTGTTTTTT. Combining the CDR3 with reference TRBV7-2 and TRBJ2-2 gives the whole variable domain GAGVSQSPSNKVTEKGKDVELRCDPISGHTALYWYRQSLGQGLEFLIYFQGNSAPDKSGLPSDRFSAERTGGSVSTLTIQRTQQEDSAVYLCASSLSGIGELFFGEGSRLTVL.

In DNA, the CDR3 is TGTGCCATCAGTGAGTCGAGGGTAGACAGGGTCCCTGGCTACACCTTC. Amino acid sequence: CAISESRVDRVPGYTF. The chain joins TRBV10-3 to TRBJ1-2; 7 bases agree with TRBD1. This CDR3 has 16 amino acids. J lost 7 bases, V lost 0 bases, and 11 bases had no gene match. Germline CDR1 ENHRY, CDR2 SYGVKD.

This clonotype was seen at least ten times. The chain carries TRBV7-9 and TRBJ1-1, with D perhaps TRBD1 (5 bases). The CDR3 extends over 14 amino acids. V was trimmed by 5 bases and J by 1 base, leaving 11 bases between them. Germline lookup yields CDR1 SEHNR and CDR2 FQNEAQ (reference sequence). CDR3 bases: TGTGCCAGCAGCCCGCGACAGCAGAACACTGAAGCTTTCTTT. This gives the protein CASSPRQQNTEAFF.

The rearrangement links TRBV7-8 to TRBJ1-6; TRBD1 matches 8 bases. V was pared by 5 bases and J by 14 bases, with 17 bases of the junction left unmatched. Germline V gene lookup returns CDR1 SGHVS and CDR2 FQNEAQ. The CDR3 runs 16 residues. The CDR3 DNA follows: TGTGCCAGCAGCCTCGACAGGGGACGCCTTAGTTTGACCCTCCACTTT. It codes for CASSLDRGRLSLTLHF.

This clonotype was seen a handful of times. The chain joins TRBV7-9 to TRBJ2-5; D gene unclear. Trimming shortened V by 7 bases and J by 5 bases, and 14 bases separated the two germline ends. This CDR3 has 13 amino acids. Germline V gene data show CDR1 as SEHNR and CDR2 as FQNEAQ (reference sequence). CDR3: CASIPSGRETQYF. CDR3 nucleotide sequence: TGTGCCAGCATCCCTTCCGGTAGGGAGACCCAGTACTTC.

This clonotype occurred many times. The chain joins TRBV10-3 to TRBJ1-1; the match to TRBD1 covers 9 bases. The germline CDR1 and CDR2 sequences are ENHRY and SYGVKD. V lost 1 base to trimming and J lost 1 base; unmatched junction nucleotides: 1. The CDR3 length is 15 residues. In DNA form, the CDR3 reads TGTGCCATCAGTGAGTTGGGACAGGGGAACACTGAAGCTTTCTTT. It translates to CAISELGQGNTEAFF.

Note on this clonotype: Its ends do not fully match the called genes, so a read error is possible. V is TRBV19 and J is TRBJ1-5; no clear D. The CDR3 extends over 14 amino acids. The germline CDR1 and CDR2 sequences are LNHDA and SQIVND (reference sequence). The CDR3 DNA is TGTGCCAGTAGTGTGGGCAATAGCAGTCAGCCCCAGCATTTT. Encoded protein: CASSVGNSSQPQHF.

This chain joins TRBV2 and TRBJ2-3; 8 nucleotides match TRBD1. The CDR3 totals 14 residues. Germline values: CDR1 SNHLY, CDR2 FYNNEI. Unmatched junction bases numbered 7, after V lost 7 bases and J lost 4 bases. For the CDR3, the DNA is TGTGCCAGCAAACCGGACAGGGCCTCAGATACGCAGTATTTT. This codes for CASKPDRASDTQYF.

In this sample, this clonotype turned up once. V usage is TRBV29-1 and J usage is TRBJ2-3, with D uncertain. This CDR3 region has 14 residues. V was trimmed by 4 bases and J by 0 bases, leaving 11 bases between them. The germline V gene has CDR1 SQVTM and CDR2 ANQGSEA. The CDR3 DNA reads as TGCAGCGTTGGGCAGTTGTTTAGCACAGATACGCAGTATTTT. Translation gives CSVGQLFSTDTQYF.

This clonotype has just a few counts. V gene TRBV20-1 combines with J gene TRBJ2-5; D possibly matches TRBD1 or TRBD2 (7 bases each). V shed 2 bases and J shed 5 bases, with 18 bases lying between them. Germline V gene data show CDR1 as DFQATT and CDR2 as SNEGSKA (reference sequence). The CDR3 is 15 amino acids. The CDR3 sequence is CSARPHKAGQETQYF. CDR3 nucleotides: TGCAGTGCTAGACCCCATAAAGCGGGACAGGAGACCCAGTACTTC.

This clonotype was counted between two and nine times. This sequence joins TRBV7-2 and TRBJ2-5; unclear D gene. Germline V lookup: CDR1 SGHTA, CDR2 FQGNSA. This CDR3 region has 13 residues. With 3 bases removed from V and 2 bases from J, the gap between germline ends came to 7 bases. CDR3 bases: TGTGCCAGCAGCTTGACAAGGCAAGAGACCCAGTACTTC. It encodes CASSLTRQETQYF.

This clonotype was seen more than once but under ten times. The V gene is TRBV9, the J gene TRBJ2-5; 8 bases are a match to TRBD2. Germline CDR1 SGDLS, CDR2 YYNGEE. This CDR3 region has 15 residues. V was pared by 3 bases and J by 3 bases, with 7 bases of the junction left unmatched. The CDR3 reads CASSARSGGEETQYF. The CDR3 DNA follows: TGTGCCAGCAGCGCACGGAGCGGGGGAGAAGAGACCCAGTACTTC.

At least ten counts were recorded for this clonotype. This rearrangement joins TRBV6-2 or TRBV6-3 to TRBJ1-1; D remains ambiguous. Germline V gene sequence: CDR1 MNHEY, CDR2 SVGEGT. This CDR3 region has 12 residues. V lost 6 bases and J lost 4, with 9 bases in between. This CDR3 reads CASRAHSTEAFF. The CDR3, as DNA: TGTGCCAGCAGAGCGCACAGCACTGAAGCTTTCTTT.

This clonotype was seen a few times. This chain connects TRBV24-1 to TRBJ2-2; TRBD1 matches 7 bases. This CDR3 comprises 14 residues. From germline, CDR1 is KGHDR and CDR2 SFDVKD. V gave up 4 bases and J gave up 5 bases; unmatched junction bases: 3. The CDR3 nucleotides read TGTGCCACCAGTGAGGGACAGTCGACCGGGGAGCTGTTTTTT. It specifies CATSEGQSTGELFF.